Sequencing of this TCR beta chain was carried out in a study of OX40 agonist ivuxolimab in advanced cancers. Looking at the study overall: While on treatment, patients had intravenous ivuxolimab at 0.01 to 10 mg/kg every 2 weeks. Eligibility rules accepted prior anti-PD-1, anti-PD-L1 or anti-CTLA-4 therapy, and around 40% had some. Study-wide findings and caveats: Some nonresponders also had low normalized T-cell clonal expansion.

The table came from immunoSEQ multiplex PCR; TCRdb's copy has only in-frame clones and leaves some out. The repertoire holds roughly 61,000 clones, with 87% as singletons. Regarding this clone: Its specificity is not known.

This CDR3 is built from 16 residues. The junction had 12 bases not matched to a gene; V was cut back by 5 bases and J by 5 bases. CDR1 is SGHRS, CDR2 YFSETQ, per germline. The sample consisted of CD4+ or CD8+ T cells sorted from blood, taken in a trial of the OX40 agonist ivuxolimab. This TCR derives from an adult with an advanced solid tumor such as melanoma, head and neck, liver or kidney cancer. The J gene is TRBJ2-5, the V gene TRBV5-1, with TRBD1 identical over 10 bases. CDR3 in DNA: TGCGCCAGCAGTCCCACCCCCGACAGGGGGCTGGAGACCCAGTACTTC. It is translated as CASSPTPDRGLETQYF.